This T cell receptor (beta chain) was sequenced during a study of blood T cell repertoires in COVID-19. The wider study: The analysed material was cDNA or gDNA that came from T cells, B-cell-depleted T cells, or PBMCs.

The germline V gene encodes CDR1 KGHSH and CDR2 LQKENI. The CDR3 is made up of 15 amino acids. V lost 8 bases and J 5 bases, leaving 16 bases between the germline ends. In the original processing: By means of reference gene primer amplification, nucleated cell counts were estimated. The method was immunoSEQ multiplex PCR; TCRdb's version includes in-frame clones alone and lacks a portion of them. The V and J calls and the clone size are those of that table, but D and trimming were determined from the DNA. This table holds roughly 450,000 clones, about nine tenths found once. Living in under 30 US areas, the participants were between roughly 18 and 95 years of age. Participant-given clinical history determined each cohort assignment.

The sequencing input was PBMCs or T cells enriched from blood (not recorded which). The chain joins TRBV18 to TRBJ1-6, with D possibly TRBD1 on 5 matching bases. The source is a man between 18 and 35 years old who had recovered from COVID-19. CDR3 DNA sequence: TGTGCCAGCGCGTTCGGGGGGATTGATAATTCACCCCTCCACTTT. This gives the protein CASAFGGIDNSPLHF.